The T cell receptor (beta chain) under discussion was sequenced for a study of CD8 T cells in ankylosing spondylitis. Study-level points and caveats: A TCR beta motif of several highly homologous variants appeared characteristic of ankylosing spondylitis blood. Significant enrichment of disease-linked clones was reported in matched ankylosing spondylitis synovial fluid. A subset of motif variants has previously been described in the synovial fluid and blood of reactive arthritis.

As to this clonotype: What it binds is not known.

TCRdb called the 5' RACE reads again in MiXCR, with one record for every CDR3 protein. The sample consists of under 550,000 distinct CDR3 sequences, 25% to 30% of them appearing once. The sequencing input was blood, either unsorted or a sorted T cell fraction (not recorded which). This clonotype was sampled from a male donor with ankylosing spondylitis.

CDR3: CASSLDQVAGSYNEQFF. DNA of the CDR3: TGTGCCAGCAGCTTAGATCAAGTAGCGGGCTCCTACAATGAGCAGTTCTTC. This chain joins TRBV11-3 and TRBJ2-1; 7 nucleotides align to TRBD2. CDR1 is SGHNT and CDR2 is YENEEA in the germline V gene. The CDR3 runs to 17 residues. The ends lost 0 bases at V and 0 bases at J; junction bases unmatched: 5.